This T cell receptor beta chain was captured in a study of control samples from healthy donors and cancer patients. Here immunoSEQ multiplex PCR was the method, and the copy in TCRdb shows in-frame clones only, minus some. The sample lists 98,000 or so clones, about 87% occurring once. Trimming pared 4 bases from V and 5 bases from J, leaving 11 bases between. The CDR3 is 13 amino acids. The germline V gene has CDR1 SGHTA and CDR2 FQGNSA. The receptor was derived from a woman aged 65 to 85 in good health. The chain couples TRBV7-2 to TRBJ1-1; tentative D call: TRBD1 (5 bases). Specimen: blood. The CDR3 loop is CASSWQGGTEAFF. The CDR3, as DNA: TGTGCCAGCAGCTGGCAGGGAGGTACTGAAGCTTTCTTT.